This T cell receptor (beta chain) was obtained from a study of blood T cells in healthy people across ages. Sample-barcoded 5' priming and a J-beta primer mix drove a second PCR of roughly 7 to 11 cycles. TCRdb re-called the 5' RACE reads through MiXCR, storing one row per CDR3 protein. The sample yields roughly 1.9 million distinct CDR3 sequences, 39% seen once. PBMCs were isolated at a quantity of at least 7 million per sample. Regarding the study as a whole: Naive T cell percentage and TCR beta diversity correlated strongly. Researchers said unsorted PBMCs prevented a conclusive naive versus antigen-experienced comparison. No one knew whether donors had CMV, which possibly confounded expanded clonotype changes.

Regarding this clonotype: Its antigen is still unknown.

The sequence came from a human donor in good health. Sequenced input: blood.

This CDR3 is CASRFGGGANVLTF. The DNA of the CDR3 is TGTGCCAGCAGGTTCGGGGGTGGGGCCAACGTCCTGACTTTC. The rearrangement uses TRBV27 and TRBJ2-6; TRBD2 is a possible D gene (6 bases). This CDR3 contains 14 residues. Germline CDR1 reads MNHEY; CDR2 reads SMNVEV (reference sequence). Trimming cost V 6 bases and J 3 bases, with 9 bases left between them.